Here is one T cell receptor (beta chain) with its context. This sample stems from a study of OX40 agonist ivuxolimab in advanced cancers. Sequencing used immunoSEQ multiplex PCR; TCRdb keeps in-frame clones, though not all of them. The table has roughly 40,000 clones, roughly four fifths seen once. The junction had 14 bases not matched to a gene; V was cut back by 2 bases and J by 0 bases. Germline CDR1 reads SGHRS; CDR2 reads YFSETQ. The CDR3 has 18 residues. Source: CD4+ or CD8+ T cells sorted from blood, taken in a trial of the OX40 agonist ivuxolimab. The V and J genes are TRBV5-1 and TRBJ2-7; TRBD1 matches at 7 bases. The sequence was obtained from an adult with an advanced solid tumor such as melanoma, head and neck, liver or kidney cancer. CDR3 in amino acids: CASSLNYMDRINSYEQYF. The DNA of the CDR3 is TGCGCCAGCAGCTTAAACTACATGGACAGGATTAACTCCTACGAGCAGTACTTC.